The 11 T cell receptor beta chains in this list originate from one sample, sequenced in a study of cytomegalovirus exposure and HLA in healthy donors. Profiled with immunoSEQ multiplex PCR; TCRdb holds only in-frame clones, not every one. The sample lists about 110,000 clones, roughly 89% occurring once. Sequences were obtained from PBMCs. These receptors were obtained from a woman aged 18 to 35 in good health and CMV-seronegative.

The V gene is TRBV29-1, the J gene TRBJ2-7, with TRBD1 identical over 7 bases. From germline, CDR1 is SQVTM and CDR2 ANQGSEA. V was clipped by 6 bases and J by 3 bases; unmatched bases: 8. The CDR3 loop spans 13 amino acids. The CDR3 sequence is CSVVDRVVYEQYF. The CDR3 nucleotides read TGCAGCGTCGTAGACAGGGTTGTCTACGAGCAGTACTTC.

The chain recombines TRBV28 with TRBJ2-7; 9 bases line up with TRBD1. J gave up 3 bases and V 4 bases, and 7 bases lay outside the gene matches. CDR3 length: 15 amino acids. CDR1 and CDR2 from the germline V gene are MDHEN and SYDVKM. The CDR3 DNA reads TGTGCCAGCAGTTCCAGCGTGACAGGGGGCTACGAGCAGTACTTC. Translation: CASSSSVTGGYEQYF.

The genes are TRBV4-3 and TRBJ2-7, with TRBD1 matching 8 bases. V was clipped by 1 base and J by 7 bases; unmatched bases: 6. The CDR3 totals 14 residues. CDR1 is LGHNA and CDR2 is YSLEER in the germline V gene. The CDR3 is CASSQGQGTGEQYF. DNA of the CDR3: TGCGCCAGCAGCCAAGGACAGGGGACGGGGGAGCAGTACTTC.

This clone was recorded once. The chain uses TRBV4-1 and TRBJ1-2, with 9 bases aligning to TRBD1. The germline V gene encodes CDR1 MGHRA and CDR2 YSYEKL. This CDR3 is built from 15 residues. J was trimmed by 5 bases and V by 3 bases; bases with no gene match: 7. CDR3 coding DNA: TGCGCCAGCAGCCAGGCTGGGACAGGGAGTTATGGCTACACCTTC. Protein product: CASSQAGTGSYGYTF.

This chain joins TRBV29-1 and TRBJ2-7, with 11 bases lining up with TRBD1. Losses at the gene ends were 5 bases for V and 4 bases for J; bases not matched to a gene: 16. From germline, CDR1 is SQVTM and CDR2 ANQGSEA. The CDR3 has 17 amino acids. Here the CDR3 DNA reads TGCAGCGTTCAAGGGGGATTACGGACAGGGGGCAGGTACGAGCAGTACTTC. Translation gives CSVQGGLRTGGRYEQYF.

In this sample, this clone turned up a few times. DNA of the CDR3: TGCGCCAGCAGTGAGTCTGGAGATTGGCCTGAAGCTTTCTTT. This translates into CASSESGDWPEAFF. The J gene is TRBJ1-1, the V gene TRBV10-1; unclear D gene. CDR1 and CDR2 from the germline V gene are WNHNN and SYGVQD (reference sequence). The CDR3 loop spans 14 amino acids. The V and J ends lost 0 bases and 6 bases respectively, with 11 bases between them.

The rearrangement uses TRBV5-1 and TRBJ1-1; no reliable D call. The CDR3 loop spans 13 amino acids. Trimming took 4 bases from V and 5 from J, leaving 12 bases between them. CDR1 is SGHRS and CDR2 is YFSETQ in the germline V gene. CDR3 region: CASSVGLKTEAFF. DNA for the CDR3: TGCGCCAGCAGCGTAGGACTAAAGACTGAAGCTTTCTTT.

This clone was counted once. The chain combines TRBV28 with TRBJ1-5; D is ambiguous. The CDR3 contains 14 residues. V was shortened by 4 bases and J by 3 bases, with 10 bases between the two germline ends. Germline CDR1 reads MDHEN; CDR2 reads SYDVKM. CDR3 nucleotide sequence: TGTGCCAGCAGTTCCTCTCTCGTCAATCAGCCCCAGCATTTT. Amino acids: CASSSSLVNQPQHF.

V is TRBV9 and J is TRBJ2-1; 8 bases are shared with TRBD2. The length of the CDR3 is 13 residues. Trimming took 4 bases from V and 10 from J; bases not matched to a gene: 7. Germline V lookup: CDR1 SGDLS, CDR2 YYNGEE. The CDR3 loop reads CASSPRGVQEQFF. CDR3 nucleotide sequence: TGTGCCAGCAGCCCGCGGGGGGTACAGGAGCAGTTCTTC.

This chain connects TRBV15 to TRBJ2-5; D is unresolved. Germline assignment: CDR1 LNHNV and CDR2 YYDKDF (reference sequence). This CDR3 is built from 13 residues. V shed 2 bases and J shed 5 bases, with 9 bases lying between them. The DNA for the CDR3 is TGTGCCACCAGCAGACGCCAAGCCGAGACCCAGTACTTC. Encoded protein: CATSRRQAETQYF.

Regarding this clone: Other DNA variants within this sample encode the same CDR3. The chain combines TRBV23-1 with TRBJ2-7; D perhaps matches TRBD1 (6 bases). TRBV23-1 is annotated as an ORF whose role is uncertain. The V end lost 8 bases, the J end lost 3 bases, and 17 bases lay between the germline ends. The CDR3 loop spans 14 amino acids. CDR3 sequence reads: CASRVGIQGYEQYF. Here the CDR3 DNA reads TGCGCCAGCCGCGTTGGGATACAGGGCTACGAGCAGTACTTC.